The 17 T cell receptor beta chains reported below all come from one sample, sequenced in a study of technical replicates of blood from four donors (dated by TCRdb to 2016 to 2017). Library construction relied on the immunoSEQ multiplex PCR assay. What TCRdb holds here is the immuneACCESS table cut down to in-frame rearrangements. Part of the clones is not present; checked against another copy, under half of the missing clones reflect an unresolved V gene, and the others are unexplained. The sample data list roughly 14,000 clones, and around 81% of these were observed just once. Clones ranked in the top ten supply roughly 11% of the sample. The sequenced material came from PBMCs. These receptors came from a human donor in good health.

The V gene is TRBV4-2, the J gene TRBJ2-3; 11 nucleotides agree with TRBD2. After removal of 0 bases from V and 4 bases from J, the junction contained 9 bases not matched to a gene. The germline gives CDR1 LGHNA, CDR2 YNFKEQ. The CDR3 runs 18 residues. The CDR3 DNA follows: TGTGCCAGCAGCCAAGAGACCCTAGCGGGAGGTCGATCAGATACGCAGTATTTT. Its translation: CASSQETLAGGRSDTQYF.

The chain couples TRBV6-5 to TRBJ2-2; 9 bases line up with TRBD1. Germline V CDR1 and CDR2: MNHEY, SVGAGI. J was trimmed by 5 bases and V by 2 bases; bases with no gene match: 3. CDR3 size: 15 residues. CDR3 coding DNA: TGTGCCAGCAGTTACAACAGGGGGCGAACCGGGGAGCTGTTTTTT. Its protein is CASSYNRGRTGELFF.

This clone has a handful of counts. V and J are TRBV18 and TRBJ1-1, with TRBD1 matching over 7 bases. Germline V gene data show CDR1 as KGHSH and CDR2 as LQKENI. The CDR3 totals 15 residues. Unmatched junction bases numbered 5, after V lost 4 bases and J lost 0 bases. The CDR3 protein is CASSRSGTVNTEAFF. CDR3 nucleotides: TGTGCCAGCTCACGTTCCGGGACAGTGAACACTGAAGCTTTCTTT. Using reference TRBV18 and TRBJ1-1 for the parts outside the CDR3, the full variable domain is NAGVMQNPRHLVRRRGQEARLRCSPMKGHSHVYWYRQLPEEGLKFMVYLQKENIIDESGMPKERFSAEFPKEGPSILRIQQVVRGDSAAYFCASSRSGTVNTEAFFGQGTRLTVV.

This chain links TRBV27 with TRBJ2-5; 7 bases align to TRBD1. This CDR3 contains 15 residues. CDR1 and CDR2 (germline): MNHEY, SMNVEV (reference sequence). V shed 1 base, J shed 2 bases, and the junction held 4 bases outside the gene matches. CDR3 in amino acids: CASSLWGRGQETQYF. The CDR3 DNA reads as TGTGCCAGCAGTTTATGGGGCAGGGGGCAAGAGACCCAGTACTTC.

This chain joins TRBV27 and TRBJ2-7; the match to TRBD1 covers 8 bases. J was trimmed by 6 bases and V by 3 bases; bases with no gene match: 4. CDR1 and CDR2 from the germline V gene are MNHEY and SMNVEV (reference sequence). This CDR3 comprises 13 residues. CDR3 bases: TGTGCCAGCAGTTTCCCAGGGGGCTTCGAGCAGTACTTC. Its translation is CASSFPGGFEQYF.

In its sample, this clone was seen a few times. V is TRBV6-1 and J is TRBJ1-5; D call uncertain. V dropped 6 bases and J dropped 0 bases, with 12 bases sitting between them. CDR3 length equals 15 residues. CDR1 is MNHNS, CDR2 SASEGT, per germline. The CDR3 here is CASSHSEYSNQPQHF. DNA of the CDR3: TGTGCCAGCAGCCATTCAGAATATAGCAATCAGCCCCAGCATTTT.

This clone has only a few counts. This chain uses TRBV5-4 with TRBJ1-1; 9 positions agree with TRBD1. The CDR3 loop spans 15 amino acids. The V gene's germline CDR1 is SGHNT and CDR2 YYREEE (reference sequence). Germline trimming cut 3 bases from V and 6 bases from J; bases unmatched to any gene: 9. CDR3: CASSSDGTGFSEAFF. For the CDR3, the DNA is TGTGCCAGCAGCTCAGACGGGACAGGGTTCTCTGAAGCTTTCTTT.

The chain combines TRBV28 with TRBJ2-3; D possibly corresponds to TRBD1 (6 bases). The CDR3 sequence is 16 residues long. V was pared by 7 bases and J by 4 bases, with 21 bases between. Looked up from germline, CDR1 is MDHEN and CDR2 is SYDVKM. The CDR3 sequence: CASTSGGQSWADTQYF. Here the CDR3 DNA reads TGTGCCAGCACCTCGGGCGGACAGTCTTGGGCAGATACGCAGTATTTT.

This sequence joins TRBV2 and TRBJ1-3, with D possibly TRBD1 on 6 matching bases. V gave up 4 bases and J gave up 4 bases, with 8 bases separating them. The V gene's germline CDR1 is SNHLY and CDR2 FYNNEI. CDR3 length: 13 residues. CDR3 sequence (DNA): TGTGCCAGCAGTGTGGGGACAGGAAACACCATATATTTT. Translation gives CASSVGTGNTIYF.

V and J are TRBV19 and TRBJ1-2; 7 bases are a match to TRBD1. V lost 9 bases and J lost 5; bases outside the gene matches: 15. The germline gives CDR1 LNHDA, CDR2 SQIVND (reference sequence). CDR3 length: 15 amino acids. The CDR3 loop is CASNPGQSMAYGYTF. CDR3 in DNA: TGTGCCAGCAACCCGGGACAGTCAATGGCATATGGCTACACCTTC. Supplemented by reference TRBV19 and TRBJ1-2, the full variable domain reads DGGITQSPKYLFRKEGQNVTLSCEQNLNHDAMYWYRQDPGQGLRLIYYSQIVNDFQKGDIAEGYSVSREKKESFPLTVTSAQKNPTAFYLCASNPGQSMAYGYTFGSGTRLTVV.

The chain couples TRBV18 to TRBJ1-1; D may be TRBD1 (6 bases). This CDR3 spans 15 amino acids. V was shortened by 3 bases and J by 0 bases, with 11 bases between the two germline ends. CDR1 is KGHSH and CDR2 is LQKENI in the germline V gene. CDR3: CASSPTGRVNTEAFF. DNA for the CDR3: TGTGCCAGCTCACCTACAGGGAGGGTGAACACTGAAGCTTTCTTT. Full variable domain (missing parts from reference TRBV18 and TRBJ1-1): NAGVMQNPRHLVRRRGQEARLRCSPMKGHSHVYWYRQLPEEGLKFMVYLQKENIIDESGMPKERFSAEFPKEGPSILRIQQVVRGDSAAYFCASSPTGRVNTEAFFGQGTRLTVV.

The chain is built from TRBV7-9 and TRBJ1-3; TRBD1 is a possible D gene (6 bases). In germline, CDR1 is SEHNR, CDR2 FQNEAQ (reference sequence). The CDR3 has 17 residues. V lost 4 bases to trimming and J lost 0 bases, with 16 bases between them. CDR3 loop: CASSSGGARYSGNTIYF. CDR3 DNA sequence: TGTGCCAGCAGCTCGGGGGGGGCGCGATACTCTGGAAACACCATATATTTT.

V and J are TRBV19 and TRBJ2-5; TRBD2 aligns across 7 bases. Germline-derived CDR1 and CDR2 are LNHDA and SQIVND (reference sequence). CDR3 length: 14 residues. The junction had 4 bases not matched to a gene; V was cut back by 4 bases and J by 2 bases. CDR3 protein: CASSTAGIQETQYF. The CDR3 nucleotides are TGTGCCAGTAGTACAGCGGGGATACAAGAGACCCAGTACTTC. The full variable domain, with the rest looked up from reference TRBV19 and TRBJ2-5, is DGGITQSPKYLFRKEGQNVTLSCEQNLNHDAMYWYRQDPGQGLRLIYYSQIVNDFQKGDIAEGYSVSREKKESFPLTVTSAQKNPTAFYLCASSTAGIQETQYFGPGTRLLVL.

This clone occurred once. CDR3 coding DNA: TGTGCCAGTAGCCTAGACGGTGGCGAGCAGTTCTTC. Translated, it gives CASSLDGGEQFF. The chain has TRBV19 and TRBJ2-1, with unresolved D. Trimming cost V 6 bases and J 10 bases, with 13 bases left between them. The CDR3 is made up of 12 amino acids. Germline V gene lookup returns CDR1 LNHDA and CDR2 SQIVND (reference sequence).

This sequence joins TRBV5-1 and TRBJ1-3; tentatively, D is TRBD1 (6 bases). Looked up from germline, CDR1 is SGHRS and CDR2 is YFSETQ. This CDR3 is built from 15 residues. V was pared by 0 bases and J by 4 bases, with 11 bases between. The CDR3 DNA follows: TGCGCCAGCAGCTTGGGGACAGCTACCGGAAACACCATATATTTT. This codes for CASSLGTATGNTIYF.

The chain employs TRBV6-1 and TRBJ2-1, with 10 bases matching TRBD2. Germline V gives CDR1 MNHNS, CDR2 SASEGT. Trimming cost V 8 bases and J 3 bases; bases outside gene matches: 1. The CDR3 extends over 13 amino acids. The CDR3 DNA sequence: TGTGCCAGCGCTAGCGGGAGCTACAATGAGCAGTTCTTC. Translation gives CASASGSYNEQFF.

V and J are TRBV18 and TRBJ2-3, with D tentatively TRBD2 (6 bases). V dropped 3 bases and J dropped 6 bases, with 10 bases sitting between them. Germline CDR1 and CDR2: KGHSH and LQKENI. This CDR3 has 13 residues. Here the CDR3 reads CASSPGRDDTQYF. The CDR3 DNA reads as TGTGCCAGCTCACCTGGGCGGGATGATACGCAGTATTTT. Variable domain in full (rest from reference TRBV18 and TRBJ2-3): NAGVMQNPRHLVRRRGQEARLRCSPMKGHSHVYWYRQLPEEGLKFMVYLQKENIIDESGMPKERFSAEFPKEGPSILRIQQVVRGDSAAYFCASSPGRDDTQYFGPGTRLTVL.